There are many counts of the clone carrying this T cell receptor (beta chain). The data stem from a study of regulatory T cells in long-lasting Graves disease. Sample time point: newly diagnosed GD, antithyroid drugs for less than 3 months. RNA from PBMCs was the source of the TCR library. Doctors identified Graves' disease using the American Thyroid Association guidelines. Relying on iRepertoire HTBI primers and Arm-PCR of CDR3 regions, the team built TCR beta libraries. TCRdb recomputed calls from the multiplex PCR reads with MiXCR, one row per CDR3 protein. Here the sample spans 350,000 to 550,000 distinct CDR3 sequences, about 15% being singletons. The sample was also linked to a second study, of T cells in Graves' hyperthyroidism and ophthalmopathy. That study reports: TCR CDR3 regions were first amplified by RT-PCR with HTBI primers.

The input for sequencing was peripheral blood mononuclear cells (PBMCs), taken at new diagnosis, from a patient treated with antithyroid drugs. The source is a woman under 30 with Graves disease.

Written as DNA, the CDR3 is TGCGCCAGCAGCTCGGGGGGGGCGAAGCAGTACTTC. Protein product: CASSSGGAKQYF. This sequence joins TRBV10-2 and TRBJ2-7; TRBD2 matches 8 bases. Germline CDR1 and CDR2: WSHSY and SAAADI. With 6 bases clipped from V and 8 bases from J, the junction kept 6 bases outside the gene matches. The CDR3 spans 12 residues.